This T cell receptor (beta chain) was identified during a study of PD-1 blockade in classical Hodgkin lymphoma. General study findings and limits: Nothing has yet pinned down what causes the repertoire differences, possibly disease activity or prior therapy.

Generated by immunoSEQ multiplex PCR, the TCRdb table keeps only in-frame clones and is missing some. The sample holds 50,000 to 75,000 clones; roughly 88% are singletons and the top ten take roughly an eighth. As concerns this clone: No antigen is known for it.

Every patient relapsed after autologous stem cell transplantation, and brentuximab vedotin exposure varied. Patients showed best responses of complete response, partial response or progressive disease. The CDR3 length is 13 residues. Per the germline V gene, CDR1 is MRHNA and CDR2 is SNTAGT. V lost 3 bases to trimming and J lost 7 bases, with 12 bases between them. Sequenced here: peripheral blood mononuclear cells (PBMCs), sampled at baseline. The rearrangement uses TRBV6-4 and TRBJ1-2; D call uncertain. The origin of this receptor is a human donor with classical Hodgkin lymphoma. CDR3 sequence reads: CASSEEGFGGYTF. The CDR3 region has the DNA TGTGCCAGCAGTGAAGAAGGGTTTGGTGGCTACACCTTC.